This T cell receptor (beta chain) was captured in a study of T-cell reconstitution after alpha-beta-depleted transplantation in children. Study-level results: From newly produced T cells came most of the T-cell counts and diversity one year after transplant. There were reportedly several hundred expanded graft clones from which alpha-beta T cells came about two months after transplant.

Preparation of the TCRbeta library involved a method that used unique molecular identifiers. TCRdb fed the PCR reads into MiXCR, producing one record per CDR3 protein. This table has 580,000 or so distinct CDR3 sequences, 20% to 25% appearing once. The CDR3 runs 13 residues. The V gene end was trimmed by 4 bases and the J gene end by 6 bases; junction bases not matched to a gene: 3. Looked up from germline, CDR1 is SGHTA and CDR2 is FQGTGA. This clonotype has a count of ten or more. Antigen unknown. J is TRBJ2-1 and V is TRBV7-3, with TRBD1 matching over 7 bases. The sequence came from a boy younger than two who had a stem cell transplant for acute myeloid leukemia, so the T cells may come from the graft donor. The starting material was PBMCs, mostly from graft donor cells, obtained 360 days after TCRalphabeta/CD19-depleted stem cell transplant. This CDR3 reads CASSWTGSNEQFF. The CDR3 region has the DNA TGTGCCAGCAGCTGGACAGGAAGCAATGAGCAGTTCTTC. Filled out from reference TRBV7-3 and TRBJ2-1, the complete variable domain reads GAGVSQTPSNKVTEKGKYVELRCDPISGHTALYWYRQSLGQGPEFLIYFQGTGAADDSGLPNDRFFAVRPEGSVSTLKIQRTERGDSAVYLCASSWTGSNEQFFGPGTRLTVL.